The 6 T cell receptor beta chains reported below all come from one sample, sequenced in a study of regulatory T cells in long-lasting Graves disease. Library construction for TCR beta used iRepertoire HTBI primers and Arm-PCR of CDR3 regions. Each CDR3 protein gets one entry after TCRdb re-called the multiplex PCR reads with MiXCR. The sample contains 510,000 or so distinct CDR3 sequences, 12% of which appear only once. Documented time point: newly diagnosed GD, antithyroid drugs for less than 3 months. After RNA was extracted from PBMCs, the TCR library was made from it. These data were also filed under a second study, of T cells in Graves' hyperthyroidism and ophthalmopathy.

The specimen was peripheral blood mononuclear cells (PBMCs), collected at new diagnosis, from a patient treated with antithyroid drugs. These receptors all stem from a woman aged 25 to 39 with Graves disease.

This clonotype came up many times. V gene TRBV12-3 or TRBV12-4 combines with J gene TRBJ2-3, with TRBD2 matching 11 bases. V shed 6 bases and J 4 bases; nucleotides not matched to a gene: 6. This CDR3 spans 15 amino acids. The DNA for the CDR3 is TGTGCCAGCAGCTCCGGACTAGCGGGCTCAGATACGCAGTATTTT. This codes for CASSSGLAGSDTQYF.

This clonotype occurred many times. V gene TRBV11-3 combines with J gene TRBJ2-1; 9 bases agree with TRBD2. With 0 bases clipped from V and 9 bases from J, the junction kept 6 bases outside the gene matches. This CDR3 has 15 amino acids. The germline CDR1 and CDR2 sequences are SGHNT and YENEEA. The CDR3 coding sequence is TGTGCCAGCAGCTTAGATAGCGGGAGAGTCGGTGAGCAGTTCTTC. It encodes CASSLDSGRVGEQFF.

This clonotype has just a few counts. V and J are TRBV7-2 and TRBJ1-1, with D perhaps TRBD1 (5 bases). The CDR3 is 13 amino acids. With 5 bases removed from V and 2 bases from J, the gap between germline ends came to 9 bases. Germline loops: CDR1 SGHTA, CDR2 FQGNSA. For the CDR3, the DNA is TGTGCCAGCAGCCGGGGGGACAACACTGAAGCTTTCTTT. It is translated as CASSRGDNTEAFF.

This clonotype was seen many times. This chain links TRBV20-1 with TRBJ2-7; possibly TRBD2 for D (5 bases). The V gene's germline CDR1 is DFQATT and CDR2 SNEGSKA (reference sequence). V lost 0 bases and J lost 3, with 12 bases in between. The CDR3 covers 14 residues. CDR3 loop: CSAREPGLGYEQYF. The CDR3 DNA follows: TGCAGTGCTAGAGAGCCCGGACTGGGCTACGAGCAGTACTTC.

This clonotype was observed at least ten times. The chain joins TRBV12-5 to TRBJ2-5; D possibly matches TRBD1 or TRBD2 (6 bases each). The CDR3 contains 16 residues. Germline CDR1 reads LGHNT; CDR2 reads FRNRAP. Trimming cost V 7 bases and J 5 bases, with 23 bases left between them. CDR3 residues: CASANLDRGRQETQYF. As DNA, the CDR3 is TGTGCTAGTGCGAATTTGGACCGGGGGCGTCAGGAGACCCAGTACTTC.

This clonotype was counted ten times or more. This chain links TRBV4-3 with TRBJ2-5; TRBD2 agrees at 7 bases. Losses at the gene ends were 1 base for V and 1 base for J; bases not matched to a gene: 3. Germline V gives CDR1 LGHNA, CDR2 YSLEER. The CDR3 is made up of 15 amino acids. CDR3 DNA: TGCGCCAGCAGCCAAGGCCCTAGCGGCCAAGAGACCCAGTACTTC. Amino acid sequence: CASSQGPSGQETQYF.